The sequence of this T cell receptor beta chain was determined in a study of shared clonotypes between healthy human individuals. The donor cohort consisted entirely of Caucasian adults residing in Nashville, Tennessee. Using immunoSEQ multiplex PCR, the repertoire was profiled, and TCRdb retains in-frame clones only, with some absent. The sample includes a few million clones, around nine tenths seen only once; the top ten take about 0.13%. Germline V lookup: CDR1 SNHLY, CDR2 FYNNEI. V lost 5 bases and J 9 bases, leaving 17 bases between the germline ends. This CDR3 is built from 15 residues. This chain connects TRBV2 to TRBJ1-6, with D perhaps TRBD1 (6 bases). Sample: naive CD4+ T cells sorted from blood. As for subset: CD45RA+ positively selected. The TCR originated in a man between 18 and 35 years old in good health. The DNA of the CDR3 is TGTGCCAGCAGTACCCTACAAGGGGGGCGTTCACCCCTCCACTTT. The encoded protein is CASSTLQGGRSPLHF.